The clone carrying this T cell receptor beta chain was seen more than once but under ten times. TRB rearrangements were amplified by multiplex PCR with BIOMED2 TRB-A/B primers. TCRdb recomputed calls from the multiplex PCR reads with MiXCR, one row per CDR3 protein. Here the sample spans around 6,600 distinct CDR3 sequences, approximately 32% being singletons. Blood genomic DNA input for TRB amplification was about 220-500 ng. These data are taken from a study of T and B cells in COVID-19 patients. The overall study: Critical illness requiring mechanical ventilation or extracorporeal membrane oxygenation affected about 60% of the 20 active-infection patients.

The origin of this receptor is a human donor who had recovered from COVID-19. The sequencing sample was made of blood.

The CDR3 loop reads CASSSKTGNYGYTF. CDR3 nucleotides: TGTGCCAGCAGTTCCAAGACAGGGAACTATGGCTACACCTTC. This sequence joins TRBV6-2 or TRBV6-3 and TRBJ1-2, with 7 bases aligning to TRBD1. The V gene's germline CDR1 is MNHEY and CDR2 SVGEGT. J lost 2 bases, V lost 4 bases, and 4 bases had no gene match. This CDR3 region has 14 residues.